The rows below give T cell receptor beta chains drawn from one sample of a study of cytomegalovirus exposure and HLA in healthy donors. Assay: immunoSEQ multiplex PCR; the TCRdb copy retains only in-frame clones and omits some. This sample has about 160,000 clones; 85% to 90% occur once, and the top ten carry just over 4%. The specimen was PBMCs. The receptors shown here come from a man aged 18 to 29 in good health and CMV-seropositive. Both conserved end residues are part of each CDR3. The D gene is left open where the match is weak. Some rows have no size entry. The others give once, few or many, or a class for an expanded clone.

>-|TRBD2|TRBV5-4|TRBJ2-7
CASTSSAGGPWDEQYF
TGTGCCAGCACCTCATCCGCGGGAGGACCTTGGGACGAGCAGTACTTC
>few|TRBD1|TRBV12-5|TRBJ1-2
CASGLSGQLNYGYTF
TGTGCTAGTGGTTTATCGGGACAGTTGAACTATGGCTACACCTTC
>-|TRBD2|TRBV28|TRBJ2-7
CASSLGGAGAGGEQYF
TGTGCCAGCAGTTTAGGAGGCGCGGGAGCGGGTGGCGAGCAGTACTTC
>-|TRBD1|TRBV29-1|TRBJ2-3
CSVGTGPSTDTQYF
TGCAGCGTAGGGACAGGGCCTTCCACAGATACGCAGTATTTT
>-|TRBD1|TRBV7-9|TRBJ2-7
CASRPGQGSKEQYF
TGTGCCAGCAGACCGGGACAGGGGTCTAAAGAGCAGTACTTC
>once|TRBD2|TRBV28|TRBJ2-7
CASTSQTSQSSYEQYF
TGTGCCAGCACATCTCAGACTAGCCAGAGCTCCTACGAGCAGTACTTC
>-|TRBD2|TRBV4-1|TRBJ2-3
CASSLPGTSGTVDTQYF
TGCGCCAGCAGCCTCCCGGGGACTAGCGGTACGGTGGATACGCAGTATTTT
>-|TRBD1|TRBV19|TRBJ1-5
CASSDRGSNQPQHF
TGTGCCAGTAGTGACAGGGGTAGCAATCAGCCCCAGCATTTT
>few|-|TRBV6-6|TRBJ1-2
CASSYKGGSYGYTF
TGTGCCAGCAGTTACAAAGGCGGGTCCTATGGCTACACCTTC
>-|-|TRBV4-2|TRBJ2-7
CASSQQGGTSYEQYF
TGTGCCAGCAGCCAACAGGGGGGGACTAGCTACGAGCAGTACTTC
>-|-|TRBV28|TRBJ1-5
CASSFWGGRLWNSNQPQHF
TGTGCCAGCAGTTTTTGGGGGGGGCGTCTGTGGAATAGCAATCAGCCCCAGCATTTT
>once|-|TRBV27|TRBJ1-1
CASSLFGQNTEAFF
TGTGCCAGCAGTTTATTTGGACAGAACACTGAAGCTTTCTTT
>once|-|TRBV18|TRBJ1-2
CASSPIVAGAALANYGYTF
TGTGCCAGCTCACCAATAGTAGCGGGGGCCGCTTTAGCTAACTATGGCTACACCTTC
>-|TRBD2|TRBV11-2|TRBJ2-3
CASSRTSQADTQYF
TGTGCCAGCAGCCGGACTAGTCAAGCAGATACGCAGTATTTT
>-|-|TRBV11-1|TRBJ1-5
CASSLDGGQPQHF
TGTGCCAGCAGCTTAGATGGAGGTCAGCCCCAGCATTTT
>-|TRBD1|TRBV6-5|TRBJ2-1
CASSYAGTGENEQFF
TGTGCCAGCAGTTACGCTGGGACAGGGGAGAATGAGCAGTTCTTC
>-|-|TRBV29-1|TRBJ1-2
CSVESADGNGYGYTF
TGCAGCGTTGAATCCGCGGACGGGAACGGCTATGGCTACACCTTC
>-|-|TRBV7-2|TRBJ1-2
CASSLVAGDQGYTF
TGTGCCAGCAGCTTAGTGGCGGGGGACCAGGGCTACACCTTC
>-|-|TRBV7-6|TRBJ2-3
CASSLSPTSTDTQYF
TGTGCCAGCAGCTTAAGCCCGACTAGCACAGATACGCAGTATTTT
>-|-|TRBV5-1|TRBJ1-1
CASNPQQGGTEAFF
TGCGCCAGCAACCCACAACAAGGAGGCACTGAAGCTTTCTTT
>-|-|TRBV6-1|TRBJ1-5
CASSLGTYFQHF
TGTGCCAGCAGTCTAGGGACTTATTTCCAGCATTTT
>-|TRBD2|TRBV18|TRBJ2-1
CASSRVRTSGPLPGNEQFF
TGTGCCAGCTCCCGAGTCCGGACTAGCGGGCCATTACCGGGGAATGAGCAGTTCTTC
>once|-|TRBV7-9|TRBJ1-2
CASSLVQAYGYTF
TGTGCCAGCAGCTTAGTACAGGCCTATGGCTACACCTTC
>-|-|TRBV4-1|TRBJ2-1
CASSQDRESYNEQFF
TGCGCCAGCAGCCAAGATAGGGAGTCCTACAATGAGCAGTTCTTC
>few|-|TRBV19|TRBJ1-2
CASSISPDYGYTF
TGTGCCAGTAGTATATCGCCAGACTATGGCTACACCTTC
>-|-|TRBV19|TRBJ1-1
CASIPNRLNTEAFF
TGTGCCAGTATTCCGAACAGACTGAACACTGAAGCTTTCTTT
>-|-|TRBV6-5|TRBJ2-1
CASSYGAGVRNEQFF
TGTGCCAGCAGTTACGGGGCAGGGGTTAGGAATGAGCAGTTCTTC
>-|TRBD2|TRBV2|TRBJ2-7
CASFGLAGRSSYEQYF
TGTGCCAGCTTCGGGCTAGCGGGTCGAAGCTCCTACGAGCAGTACTTC
>-|TRBD2|TRBV6-1|TRBJ2-5
CASSWIAGEETQYF
TGTGCCAGCAGTTGGATAGCGGGAGAAGAGACCCAGTACTTC
>-|TRBD2|TRBV7-2|TRBJ2-5
CASSPRSIAGGQETQYF
TGTGCCAGCAGCCCACGGTCGATAGCGGGAGGACAAGAGACCCAGTACTTC
>-|TRBD1|TRBV5-6|TRBJ2-7
CASSFEGGPYEQYF
TGTGCCAGCAGCTTCGAAGGGGGCCCCTACGAGCAGTACTTC
>-|TRBD2|TRBV6-5|TRBJ2-1
CASRRTSGINEQFF
TGTGCCAGCAGACGGACTAGCGGGATTAACGAGCAGTTCTTC
>-|-|TRBV7-9|TRBJ1-1
CASSLGAYMNTEAFF
TGTGCCAGCAGCTTAGGGGCATACATGAACACTGAAGCTTTCTTT
>-|TRBD2|TRBV5-8|TRBJ2-1
CASSLAVGLAGLNEQFF
TGTGCCAGCAGCTTGGCCGTTGGCCTAGCGGGTCTCAATGAGCAGTTCTTC
>-|-|TRBV20-1|TRBJ1-5
CSAGTNQPQHF
TGCAGTGCTGGGACAAATCAGCCCCAGCATTTT
>-|-|TRBV6-1|TRBJ2-7
CASSQLADSSYEQYF
TGTGCCAGCAGTCAGCTAGCGGACAGCTCCTACGAGCAGTACTTC
>-|-|TRBV4-1|TRBJ1-5
CASSQETGTSNQPQHF
TGCGCCAGCAGCCAAGAAACCGGGACTTCTAATCAGCCCCAGCATTTT
>-|TRBD1|TRBV28|TRBJ1-1
CASSPPGQGTEAFF
TGTGCCAGCAGTCCTCCGGGACAGGGTACTGAAGCTTTCTTT
>-|TRBD1|TRBV5-6|TRBJ2-1
CASSFIDRGLNEQFF
TGTGCCAGCAGCTTTATAGACAGGGGGCTAAATGAGCAGTTCTTC
>-|TRBD1|TRBV27|TRBJ2-7
CASSATGAYEQYF
TGTGCCAGCAGTGCCACAGGGGCCTACGAGCAGTACTTC
>-|TRBD1|TRBV2|TRBJ2-7
CASSEAGQGAYEQYF
TGTGCCAGCAGTGAAGCGGGACAGGGTGCCTACGAGCAGTACTTC
>-|-|TRBV6-1|TRBJ1-3
CASRAFDLSGNTIYF
TGTGCCAGCAGGGCCTTCGATCTCTCTGGAAACACCATATATTTT
>few|-|TRBV2|TRBJ1-5
CASRDDRNSNQPQHF
TGTGCCAGCAGGGACGACAGGAATAGCAATCAGCCCCAGCATTTT
>-|-|TRBV11-2|TRBJ2-2
CASSPVQGFGELFF
TGTGCCAGCAGCCCCGTGCAGGGCTTCGGGGAGCTGTTTTTT
>-|TRBD1|TRBV7-7|TRBJ2-7
CASSTDNRGEQYF
TGTGCTAGCAGTACAGATAACAGGGGCGAGCAGTACTTC
>-|TRBD2|TRBV5-8|TRBJ2-3
CASSASGRTDTQYF
TGTGCCAGCAGCGCTAGCGGGCGCACAGATACGCAGTATTTT
>-|-|TRBV11-1|TRBJ2-3
CASSLYVKDTQYF
TGTGCCAGCAGCTTATATGTTAAAGATACGCAGTATTTT
>-|TRBD2|TRBV2|TRBJ2-5
CASGGLAGVQETQYF
TGTGCCAGTGGGGGACTAGCGGGAGTCCAAGAGACCCAGTACTTC
>-|TRBD2|TRBV5-1|TRBJ2-7
CASSLTAGGQYEQYF
TGCGCCAGCAGCCTGACAGCGGGAGGTCAGTACGAGCAGTACTTC
>-|-|TRBV23-1|TRBJ2-5
CASSQSRDNHRETQYF
TGCGCCAGCAGTCAATCGAGGGACAATCATCGCGAGACCCAGTACTTC
>-|-|TRBV9|TRBJ2-1
CASSVFGTYNEQFF
TGTGCCAGCAGCGTATTCGGGACCTACAATGAGCAGTTCTTC
>-|-|TRBV6-1|TRBJ1-5
CASSPNPGGNQPQHF
TGTGCCAGCAGTCCAAACCCCGGAGGCAATCAGCCCCAGCATTTT
>few|TRBD1|TRBV2|TRBJ1-5
CASREDRGQPQHF
TGTGCCAGCAGAGAGGACAGGGGTCAGCCCCAGCATTTT
>-|-|TRBV7-9|TRBJ2-1
CASSPNTGSSYNEQFF
TGTGCCAGCAGCCCTAATACAGGGTCGTCCTACAATGAGCAGTTCTTC
>-|TRBD2|TRBV6-5|TRBJ2-5
CASSYGLAGETQYF
TGTGCCAGCAGTTACGGACTAGCGGGAGAGACCCAGTACTTC
>-|TRBD2|TRBV11-2|TRBJ2-1
CASSSVSGRALYNEQFF
TGTGCCAGCAGCTCCGTGAGCGGGAGGGCCCTCTACAATGAGCAGTTCTTC
>-|-|TRBV7-2|TRBJ1-2
CASSPSTGGSQGYTF
TGTGCCAGCAGCCCTTCGACCGGCGGCTCTCAGGGCTACACCTTC
>-|-|TRBV15|TRBJ2-3
CATSRPRGTQYF
TGTGCCACCAGCAGACCTAGGGGTACGCAGTATTTT
>-|-|TRBV6-1|TRBJ2-1
CASSEAAPSYNEQFF
TGTGCCAGCAGTGAAGCTGCGCCCTCCTACAATGAGCAGTTCTTC
>once|TRBD2|TRBV30|TRBJ2-7
CAWSVLLAGVNEQYF
TGTGCCTGGAGTGTACTACTAGCGGGAGTCAACGAGCAGTACTTC